Shown below are 8 T cell receptor beta chains from a single sample sequenced in a study of blood T cell repertoires in COVID-19. This table comes from immunoSEQ multiplex PCR, and its TCRdb copy is limited to in-frame clones, with some not included. The sample holds approximately 180,000 clones, 80% to 90% seen once. The sequencing input was peripheral blood. Receptors were obtained from a man aged 60 to 75 with acute or convalescent COVID-19.

The rearrangement links TRBV7-9 to TRBJ2-7; 16 nucleotides align to TRBD2. This CDR3 has 19 residues. V dropped 4 bases and J dropped 0; count of bases not matched to a gene: 9. Germline assignment: CDR1 SEHNR and CDR2 FQNEAQ (reference sequence). The CDR3 sequence is CASSSPGLAGGKSSYEQYF. DNA of the CDR3: TGTGCCAGCAGCTCCCCGGGACTAGCGGGAGGGAAGAGCTCCTACGAGCAGTACTTC.

The chain carries TRBV5-1 and TRBJ1-1; 7 bases are shared with TRBD1. This CDR3 has 14 amino acids. CDR1 and CDR2 (germline): SGHRS, YFSETQ. J gave up 1 base and V 4 bases, and 4 bases lay outside the gene matches. CDR3 in amino acids: CASSPRGENTEAFF. CDR3 coding DNA: TGCGCCAGCAGCCCCAGGGGGGAGAACACTGAAGCTTTCTTT.

The genes are TRBV6-5 and TRBJ1-5; 7 nucleotides agree with TRBD1. Trimming at V came to 4 bases and at J to 7 bases, leaving 7 bases not matched to a gene. Germline values: CDR1 MNHEY, CDR2 SVGAGI. The CDR3 is 14 residues long. This CDR3 is CASSFKGADQPQHF. CDR3 coding DNA: TGTGCCAGCAGTTTCAAGGGGGCCGACCAGCCCCAGCATTTT.

This clone was seen just once. This chain links TRBV28 with TRBJ2-3; 11 nucleotides line up with TRBD2. Trimming took 2 bases from V and 4 from J; bases not matched to a gene: 11. CDR3 length: 18 residues. Per germline, CDR1 MDHEN and CDR2 SYDVKM. CDR3 sequence reads: CASSLGPYSGRAADTQYF. Here the CDR3 DNA reads TGTGCCAGCAGTTTAGGTCCCTATAGCGGGAGGGCCGCAGATACGCAGTATTTT.

The chain recombines TRBV4-2 with TRBJ1-4; TRBD1 might be the D (5 bases). Trimming pared 4 bases from V and 0 bases from J, leaving 15 bases between. The CDR3 consists of 17 residues. Germline loops: CDR1 LGHNA, CDR2 YNFKEQ. DNA of the CDR3: TGTGCCAGCAGCCTATTGTTTACGGGGGCAACTAATGAAAAACTGTTTTTT. It specifies CASSLLFTGATNEKLFF.

The DNA of the CDR3 is TGTGCCAGCAGCACTCTCCTAGCGGGGACTAACAATGAGCAGTTCTTC. Translation gives CASSTLLAGTNNEQFF. The chain has TRBV7-9 and TRBJ2-1; 9 bases line up with TRBD2. Trimming removed 5 bases from V and 5 bases from J; junction bases left unmatched: 10. This CDR3 has 16 residues. CDR1 SEHNR and CDR2 FQNEAQ come from the germline V gene (reference sequence).

V gene TRBV21-1 combines with J gene TRBJ2-7; the tabulated D call, TRBD1, remains unverified against the DNA. TRBV21-1 has pseudogene status. The CDR3 sequence is 15 residues long. DNA of the CDR3: TGTGCCAGCAGCAAAGACAGGCTTAGCTCCTACGAGCAGTACTTC. This encodes CASSKDRLSSYEQYF.

V usage is TRBV27 and J usage is TRBJ1-5; 7 bases are a match to TRBD1. Germline V CDR1 and CDR2: MNHEY, SMNVEV (reference sequence). This CDR3 region has 15 residues. The J segment lost 7 bases and the V segment lost 6 bases, leaving 12 bases of the junction unmatched. Here the CDR3 reads CASSRDSGGGQPQHF. The CDR3 DNA sequence: TGTGCCAGCAGCCGGGACTCAGGGGGTGGGCAGCCCCAGCATTTT.